This paragraph covers one TCR beta chain sequence. Its target is unknown. MiXCR, run by TCRdb on the 5' RACE reads, gives a single entry per CDR3 protein. This repertoire shows some 240,000 distinct CDR3 sequences, around 4.9% found once; its top ten account for around 3.5%. This record belongs to a study of T cells after yellow fever vaccination. Points from the study as a whole: Across the CD4 and CD8 compartments, a small share of clonotypes was present in both.

Sequences were derived from CD4+ T cells sorted from PBMCs, sampled on the day of the yellow fever booster vaccination. The clonotype was recovered from a man aged 18 to 30 who received the YFV17D yellow fever vaccine.

Here the CDR3 DNA reads TGTGCCAGCAGTTTTTTGATAGGGGGGTCCTACGAGCAGTACTTC. This sequence encodes CASSFLIGGSYEQYF. The V and J genes are TRBV27 and TRBJ2-7, with D perhaps matching TRBD1 or TRBD2 (6 bases each). Germline CDR1 MNHEY, CDR2 SMNVEV (reference sequence). Between the trimmed V and J ends, which lost 3 bases and 1 base, there was a span of 13 bases. The CDR3 length is 15 residues.